The source of this T cell receptor beta chain is a study of molecular identifiers for immune sequencing clone quantification (dated by TCRdb to the late 2010s). Concerning the study at large: For a replicate experiment, RNA from around 20,000 or 100,000 naive CD8 T cells was divided into five aliquots, of which four were sequenced. The study was a methods study using CD8 T cells to benchmark molecular-identifier clustering-based TCR repertoire sequencing (MIDCIRS) and TCR RNA copy counting.

V loses 0 bases at its end and J loses 4 bases; junction bases beyond the gene matches: 15. The germline V gene sets CDR1 to MNHEY and CDR2 to SVGAGI. Measured from the cysteine to the phenylalanine, the CDR3 is 19 residues long. Only the CDR3 portion is preserved as DNA: 57 bases, with reading frame beginning at the first base. Libraries of naive CD8 T cells were built from around 20,000 to 1,000,000 sorted cells, with 10%, 30% or 50% of the purified RNA used. Naive CD8 T cells, defined as CD8+CD4-CCR7+CD45RA+, were FACS-sorted into RLT Plus buffer on a BD FACSAria II. To test detection sensitivity, Jurkat RNA equivalent to under 12 TCR copies was spiked into samples of about 19,000-1,000,000 naive CD8 T cells. Enrichment of CD8 T cells was done with RosetteSep CD8+ T Cell Enrichment Cocktail plus Ficoll-Paque, and ACK red cell lysis came afterward. Worth noting for this clonotype: No antigen is known for it. No quality values exist for individual bases; no much larger clone is one base distant.

Library creation used PCR. This sample was sequenced with a NextSeq 500. Preparation of bulk TCR libraries followed a previously described approach, with the TCR primers listed in Table S5. Total RNA was purified with the Qiagen AllPrep DNA/RNA kit. Reads from multiple sequencing runs of the same library were pooled before analysis. The published analysis was carried out like this. Reads were retained only if an exact TCR constant sequence was present, and the retained reads were trimmed to 150 nt and grouped according to their 12-nt molecular barcodes. Reads inside each barcode group were sub-clustered using a 15% Levenshtein threshold, and a quality-weighted consensus sequence was constructed for each RNA molecule. Non-functional sequences were removed, as were lower-count sequences one edit away from another. Based on a fit of two negative binomial distributions, barcode sub-clusters having less than 20% of the maximum read count were discarded. The public reads were quality trimmed at Q25 with fastp and then assembled into clones with MiXCR by TCRdb, keeping productive beta chains. Identical CDR3 proteins give one entry, which carries the most common genes and DNA. The V and J calls, along with clone size, are taken from TCRdb and not from the paper's own processing. The sample yields 79,000 or so distinct CDR3 sequences; around 27% were counted once. Of the sample, approximately 0.78% falls within the top ten clones.

The study at large found these results: Modeling gave about 3.2 recovered TCR RNA copies per cell versus about 10 by digital PCR, implying approximately 30% capture efficiency. Even against a background of one million naive CD8 T cells, spiked-in Jurkat TCR RNA amounting to a single cell's worth was reported to be detectable. In CMV-specific effector cells, clones with more than 20 RNA copies contained over 98% of molecules, whereas in naive cells such clones contained under 1% of molecules. When barcode sub-clustering was not used, chimeric consensus sequences inflated TCR diversity, with chimeras reaching as high as 47%. The naive libraries included spiked-in Jurkat TCR RNA (about 11 copies' worth), and this RNA is not part of the donor repertoire. Highly expanded clone sizes could be underestimated because identical TCR molecules may share a barcode.

This TCR was sampled from a human donor in good health. Some libraries in this study had Jurkat cell RNA spiked in. The chain is made from TRBV6-5 and TRBJ1-2; TRBD1 matches 9 bases in the middle. Sequencing was carried out using naive CD8+ T cells from blood, with Jurkat cell RNA spiked in. The cell subset or site label, read with the paper, signifies: FACS-sorted CD8+CD4-CCR7+CD45RA+ naive T cells. CDR3 protein: CASSYSRTGADFLIYGYTF. In nucleotide form, the sequence is TGTGCCAGCAGTTACTCTCGGACAGGGGCCGATTTCTTGATCTATGGCTACACCTTC.